This T cell receptor beta chain was captured by sequencing in a study of T-cell memory formation after mild COVID-19. The CDR3 is 15 amino acids. The germline V gene encodes CDR1 SGHKS and CDR2 YYEKEE (reference sequence). V trimming: 0 bases; J trimming: 4 bases; junction bases outside the gene matches: 5. TCRdb itself ran the 5' RACE reads through MiXCR, one entry per CDR3 protein. Among about 88,000 distinct CDR3 sequences listed, roughly 25% were seen once. The sequence derives from a man aged 18 to 29 who had mild COVID-19 (a few samples of this study predate the infection). Cell type and time point are not known. V usage is TRBV5-5 and J usage is TRBJ2-3; 7 bases are a match to TRBD1. The source material was PBMCs or a T cell subset sorted from them (not recorded which). CDR3 sequence (DNA): TGTGCCAGCAGCTTGGGGGGACAGTTTCCAGATACGCAGTATTTT. Amino acids: CASSLGGQFPDTQYF.